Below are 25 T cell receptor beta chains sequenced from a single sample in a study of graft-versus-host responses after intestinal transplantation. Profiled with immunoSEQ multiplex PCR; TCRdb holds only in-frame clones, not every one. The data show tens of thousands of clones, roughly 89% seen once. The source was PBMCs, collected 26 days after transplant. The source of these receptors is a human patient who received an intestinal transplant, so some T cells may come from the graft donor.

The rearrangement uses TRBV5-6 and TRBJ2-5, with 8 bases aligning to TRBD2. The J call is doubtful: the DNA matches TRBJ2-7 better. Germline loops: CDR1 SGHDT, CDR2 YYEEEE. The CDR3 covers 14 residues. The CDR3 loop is CASSPGGVPYEQYF. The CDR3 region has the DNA TGTGCCAGCAGCCCGGGGGGGGTGCCCTACGAGCAGTACTTC.

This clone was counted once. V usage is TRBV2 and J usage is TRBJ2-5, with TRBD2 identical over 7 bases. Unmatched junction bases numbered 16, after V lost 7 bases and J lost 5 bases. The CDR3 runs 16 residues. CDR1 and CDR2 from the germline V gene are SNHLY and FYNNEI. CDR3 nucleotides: TGTGCCAGCAATCCCGGTACTAGCGCGGGGTTGGAGACCCAGTACTTC. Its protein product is CASNPGTSAGLETQYF.

The CDR3 loop is CASQRGQTSTDTQYF. DNA for the CDR3: TGTGCCAGCCAAAGGGGGCAAACTAGCACAGATACGCAGTATTTT. V is TRBV28 and J is TRBJ2-3; 7 nucleotides match TRBD1. The CDR3 sequence is 15 residues long. Trimming took 8 bases from V and 0 from J; bases not matched to a gene: 8. Per germline, CDR1 MDHEN and CDR2 SYDVKM.

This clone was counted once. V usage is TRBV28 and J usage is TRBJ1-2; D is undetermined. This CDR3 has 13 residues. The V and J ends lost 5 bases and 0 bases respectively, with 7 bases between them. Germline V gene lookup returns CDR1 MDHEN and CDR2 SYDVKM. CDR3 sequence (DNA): TGTGCCAGCAGTCAACCAGCTAACTATGGCTACACCTTC. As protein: CASSQPANYGYTF.

CDR3 coding DNA: TGTGCCAGCACTGACAGGGGGCAAAATTCACCCCTCCACTTT. Translating gives CASTDRGQNSPLHF. V and J are TRBV2 and TRBJ1-6, with 10 bases aligning to TRBD1. Germline V gene sequence: CDR1 SNHLY, CDR2 FYNNEI. The junction had 4 bases not matched to a gene; V was cut back by 7 bases and J by 7 bases. This CDR3 is 14 amino acids long. Full variable domain (missing parts from reference TRBV2 and TRBJ1-6): EPEVTQTPSHQVTQMGQEVILRCVPISNHLYFYWYRQILGQKVEFLVSFYNNEISEKSEIFDDQFSVERPDGSNFTLKIRSTKLEDSAMYFCASTDRGQNSPLHFGNGTRLTVT.

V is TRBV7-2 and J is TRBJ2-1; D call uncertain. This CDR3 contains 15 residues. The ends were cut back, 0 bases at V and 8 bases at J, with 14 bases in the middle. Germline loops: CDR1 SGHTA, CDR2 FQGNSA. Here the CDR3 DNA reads TGTGCCAGCAGCTTAGCTGCGGAACTGGGTTATGAGCAGTTCTTC. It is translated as CASSLAAELGYEQFF.

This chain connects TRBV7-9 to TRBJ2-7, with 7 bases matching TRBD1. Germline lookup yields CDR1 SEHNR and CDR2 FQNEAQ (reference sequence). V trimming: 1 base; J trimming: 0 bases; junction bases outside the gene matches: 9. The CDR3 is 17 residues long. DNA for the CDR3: TGTGCCAGCAGCTTAGAGGAAGGGACAGACCCCTCCTACGAGCAGTACTTC. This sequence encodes CASSLEEGTDPSYEQYF.

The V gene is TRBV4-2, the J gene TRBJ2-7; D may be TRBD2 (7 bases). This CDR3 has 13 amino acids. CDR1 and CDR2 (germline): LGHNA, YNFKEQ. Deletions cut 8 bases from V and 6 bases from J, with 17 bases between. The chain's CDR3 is CASYPRGGREQYV. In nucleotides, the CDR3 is TGTGCCAGCTACCCTAGGGGGGGCCGCGAGCAGTACGTC.

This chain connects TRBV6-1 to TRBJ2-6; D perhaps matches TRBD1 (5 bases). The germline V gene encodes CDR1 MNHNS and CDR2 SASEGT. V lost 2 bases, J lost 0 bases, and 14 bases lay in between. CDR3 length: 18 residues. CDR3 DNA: TGTGCCAGCAGTGAACGCGAGACAGCTTACTCTGGGGCCAACGTCCTGACTTTC. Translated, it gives CASSERETAYSGANVLTF.

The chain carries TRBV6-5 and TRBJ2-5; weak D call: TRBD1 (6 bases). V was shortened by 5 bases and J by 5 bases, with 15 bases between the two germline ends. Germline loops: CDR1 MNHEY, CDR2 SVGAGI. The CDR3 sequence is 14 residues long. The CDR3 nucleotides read TGTGCCAGCAGTGGACCTCAGGGGTGGGAGACCCAGTACTTC. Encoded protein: CASSGPQGWETQYF.

CDR3: CASSVGSGLGETQYF. The CDR3 DNA reads TGTGCCAGCAGCGTAGGCTCAGGACTAGGGGAGACCCAGTACTTC. V and J are TRBV9 and TRBJ2-5; TRBD2 matches at 7 bases. Unmatched junction bases numbered 7, after V lost 0 bases and J lost 5 bases. Germline V lookup: CDR1 SGDLS, CDR2 YYNGEE. The CDR3 runs to 15 residues.

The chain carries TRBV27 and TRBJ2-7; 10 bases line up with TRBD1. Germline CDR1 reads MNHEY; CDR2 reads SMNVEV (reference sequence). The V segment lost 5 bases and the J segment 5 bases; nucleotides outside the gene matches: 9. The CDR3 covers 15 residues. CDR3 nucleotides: TGTGCCAGCAGTGGCCGGGACAGGGGAATCCACGAGCAGTACTTC. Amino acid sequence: CASSGRDRGIHEQYF.

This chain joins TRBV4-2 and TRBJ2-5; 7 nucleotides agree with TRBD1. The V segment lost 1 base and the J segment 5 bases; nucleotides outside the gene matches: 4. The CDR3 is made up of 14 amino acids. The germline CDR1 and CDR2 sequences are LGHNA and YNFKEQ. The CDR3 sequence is CASSQGTGRETQYF. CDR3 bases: TGTGCCAGCAGCCAAGGGACAGGCCGGGAGACCCAGTACTTC.

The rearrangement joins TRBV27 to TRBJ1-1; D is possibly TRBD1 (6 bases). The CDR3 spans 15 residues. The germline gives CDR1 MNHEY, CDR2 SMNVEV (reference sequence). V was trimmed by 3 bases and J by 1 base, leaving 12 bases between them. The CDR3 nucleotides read TGTGCCAGCAGTTTGAGCAGGGGCGCGAACACTGAAGCTTTCTTT. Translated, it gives CASSLSRGANTEAFF.

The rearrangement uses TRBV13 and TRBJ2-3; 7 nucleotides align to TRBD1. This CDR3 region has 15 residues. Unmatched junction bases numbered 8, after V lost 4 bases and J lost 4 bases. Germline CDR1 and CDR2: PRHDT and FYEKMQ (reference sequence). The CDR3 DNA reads TGTGCCAGCAGCTCCCGAGACAGGGTCGCAGATACGCAGTATTTT. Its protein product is CASSSRDRVADTQYF.

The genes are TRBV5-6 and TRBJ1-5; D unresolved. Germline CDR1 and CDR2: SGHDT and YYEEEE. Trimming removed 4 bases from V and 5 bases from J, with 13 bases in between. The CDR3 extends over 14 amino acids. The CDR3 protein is CASSPGRQYQPQHF. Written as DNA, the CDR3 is TGTGCCAGCAGCCCCGGCAGACAATATCAGCCCCAGCATTTT.

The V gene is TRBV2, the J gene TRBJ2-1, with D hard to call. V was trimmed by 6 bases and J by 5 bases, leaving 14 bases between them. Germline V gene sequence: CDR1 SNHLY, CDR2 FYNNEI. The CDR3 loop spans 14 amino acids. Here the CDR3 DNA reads TGTGCCAGCAGACCTGACAAGAAAGACAATGAGCAGTTCTTC. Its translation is CASRPDKKDNEQFF.

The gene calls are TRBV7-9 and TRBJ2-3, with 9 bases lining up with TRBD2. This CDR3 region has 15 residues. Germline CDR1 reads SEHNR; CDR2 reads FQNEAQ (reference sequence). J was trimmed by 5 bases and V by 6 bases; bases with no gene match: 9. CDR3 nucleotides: TGTGCCAGCAGTTTCCTAGCGGGGATTGAAGATACGCAGTATTTT. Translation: CASSFLAGIEDTQYF.

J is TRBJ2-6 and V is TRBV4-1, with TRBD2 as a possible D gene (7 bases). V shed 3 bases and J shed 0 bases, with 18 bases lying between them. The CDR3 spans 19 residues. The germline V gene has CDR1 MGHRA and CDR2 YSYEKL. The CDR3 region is CASSHPKEGGSSGANVLTF. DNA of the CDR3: TGCGCCAGCAGCCACCCTAAGGAGGGGGGGAGCTCTGGGGCCAACGTCCTGACTTTC.

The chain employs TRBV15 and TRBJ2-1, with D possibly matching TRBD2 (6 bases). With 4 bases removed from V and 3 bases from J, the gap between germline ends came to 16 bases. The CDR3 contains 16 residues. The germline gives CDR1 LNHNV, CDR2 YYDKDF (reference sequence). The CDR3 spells CATSNNPDGGYNEQFF. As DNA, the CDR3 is TGTGCCACCAGCAACAACCCGGACGGGGGCTACAATGAGCAGTTCTTC.

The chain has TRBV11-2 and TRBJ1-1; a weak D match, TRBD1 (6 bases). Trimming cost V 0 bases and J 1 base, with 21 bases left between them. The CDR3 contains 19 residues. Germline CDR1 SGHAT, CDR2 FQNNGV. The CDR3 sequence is CASSLELQGPKPSNTEAFF. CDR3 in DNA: TGTGCCAGCAGCTTAGAATTGCAGGGGCCAAAACCATCGAACACTGAAGCTTTCTTT.

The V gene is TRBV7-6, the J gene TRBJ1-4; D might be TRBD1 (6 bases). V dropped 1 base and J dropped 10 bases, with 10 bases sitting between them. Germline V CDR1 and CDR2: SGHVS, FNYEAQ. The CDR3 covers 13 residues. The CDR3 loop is CASSLGRGGKLFF. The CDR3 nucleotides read TGTGCCAGCAGCTTAGGGAGAGGGGGAAAACTGTTTTTT.

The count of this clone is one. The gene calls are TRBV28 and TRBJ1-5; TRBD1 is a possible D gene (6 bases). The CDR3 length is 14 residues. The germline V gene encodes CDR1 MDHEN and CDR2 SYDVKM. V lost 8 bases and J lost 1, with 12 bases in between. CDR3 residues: CASALGASNQPQHF. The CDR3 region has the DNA TGTGCCAGCGCGTTGGGGGCCAGCAATCAGCCCCAGCATTTT.

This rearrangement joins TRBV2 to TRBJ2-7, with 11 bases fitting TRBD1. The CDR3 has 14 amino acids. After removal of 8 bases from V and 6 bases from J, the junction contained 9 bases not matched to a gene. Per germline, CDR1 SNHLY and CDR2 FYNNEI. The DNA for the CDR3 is TGTGCCAGCCGGGGCCAGGACAGGGGGCCCGAGCAGTACTTC. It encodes CASRGQDRGPEQYF.

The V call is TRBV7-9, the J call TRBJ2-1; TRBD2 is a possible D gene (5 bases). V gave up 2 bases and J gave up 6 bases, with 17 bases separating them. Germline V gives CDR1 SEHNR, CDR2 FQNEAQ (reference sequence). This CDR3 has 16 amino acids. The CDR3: CASSLSGEGTSNEQFF. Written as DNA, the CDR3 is TGTGCCAGCAGCTTATCGGGTGAGGGCACTAGCAATGAGCAGTTCTTC.